The 31 T cell receptor beta chains listed next were all sequenced from one sample in a study of T cell responses to AZD1222 COVID-19 vaccine. Generated by immunoSEQ multiplex PCR, the TCRdb table keeps only in-frame clones and is missing some. The data contain around 130,000 clones, approximately 83% of them singletons. Source: peripheral blood, taken on day 0 of AZD1222 vaccination. The receptor set was obtained from an adult in good health.

This chain uses TRBV19 with TRBJ1-1; D gene unclear. Germline values: CDR1 LNHDA, CDR2 SQIVND (reference sequence). V shed 1 base and J shed 8 bases, with 8 bases lying between them. This CDR3 is 12 amino acids long. DNA for the CDR3: TGTGCCAGTAGTATAGGGGCCGCAGAAGCTTTCTTT. It encodes CASSIGAAEAFF.

The chain employs TRBV5-5 and TRBJ2-5, with 7 bases that match TRBD2. After removal of 0 bases from V and 3 bases from J, the junction contained 5 bases not matched to a gene. This CDR3 has 15 amino acids. The germline V gene encodes CDR1 SGHKS and CDR2 YYEKEE (reference sequence). In DNA, the CDR3 is TGTGCCAGCAGCTTGGCCGCCCGGGGGGAAGAGACCCAGTACTTC. This sequence encodes CASSLAARGEETQYF. Full variable domain (missing parts from reference TRBV5-5 and TRBJ2-5): DAGVTQSPTHLIKTRGQQVTLRCSPISGHKSVSWYQQVLGQGPQFIFQYYEKEERGRGNFPDRFSARQFPNYSSELNVNALLLGDSALYLCASSLAARGEETQYFGPGTRLLVL.

This sequence joins TRBV19 and TRBJ1-4; D perhaps matches TRBD1 (6 bases). Germline V gives CDR1 LNHDA, CDR2 SQIVND (reference sequence). This CDR3 is 15 amino acids long. Trimming cost V 1 base and J 8 bases, with 14 bases left between them. CDR3 region: CASSIAARGREKLFF. The DNA for the CDR3 is TGTGCCAGTAGTATAGCGGCCAGGGGAAGGGAAAAACTGTTTTTT.

The chain couples TRBV19 to TRBJ1-2; D remains unclear. Trimming took off 6 bases at V and 7 bases at J, with 21 bases between the two ends. This CDR3 comprises 15 residues. Germline-derived CDR1 and CDR2 are LNHDA and SQIVND (reference sequence). The CDR3 protein is CASSDQWASGGGYTF. The CDR3 DNA reads TGTGCCAGTAGCGACCAATGGGCCTCCGGCGGTGGCTACACCTTC.

This chain connects TRBV5-1 to TRBJ1-2, with D maybe TRBD1 (6 bases). Trimming pared 5 bases from V and 3 bases from J, leaving 14 bases between. The CDR3 has 14 residues. The germline gives CDR1 SGHRS, CDR2 YFSETQ. The CDR3 is CASSPQGMDYGYTF. In nucleotides, the CDR3 is TGCGCCAGCAGTCCCCAGGGGATGGACTATGGCTACACCTTC.

The rearrangement joins TRBV5-6 to TRBJ1-1; 8 bases fit TRBD1. The V gene's germline CDR1 is SGHDT and CDR2 YYEEEE. This CDR3 contains 14 residues. V was clipped by 4 bases and J by 0 bases; unmatched bases: 2. As DNA, the CDR3 is TGTGCCAGCAGCCGGACAGGGATGAACACTGAAGCTTTCTTT. Protein product: CASSRTGMNTEAFF.

This rearrangement joins TRBV19 to TRBJ1-4; 10 bases match TRBD1. The CDR3 is made up of 16 amino acids. Germline V lookup: CDR1 LNHDA, CDR2 SQIVND (reference sequence). The junction had 5 bases not matched to a gene; V was cut back by 4 bases and J by 3 bases. CDR3 sequence: CASSTTGGRSNEKLFF. The CDR3 bases are TGTGCCAGTAGTACGACAGGGGGCCGGTCTAATGAAAAACTGTTTTTT.

V and J are TRBV19 and TRBJ1-5, with D uncertain. Germline loops: CDR1 LNHDA, CDR2 SQIVND (reference sequence). The CDR3 has 16 residues. V dropped 5 bases and J dropped 2 bases, with 16 bases sitting between them. The CDR3, as DNA: TGTGCCAGTAGTTCCCAAGACCGCGGCGGCAATCAGCCCCAGCATTTT. Translating gives CASSSQDRGGNQPQHF.

The CDR3 reads CASFLAGRTDTQYF. DNA of the CDR3: TGTGCCAGCTTCTTAGCGGGGCGCACAGATACGCAGTATTTT. The chain links TRBV18 to TRBJ2-3; 8 nucleotides agree with TRBD2. The V gene's germline CDR1 is KGHSH and CDR2 LQKENI. The CDR3 length is 14 residues. V lost 7 bases, J lost 1 base, and 4 bases stayed unmatched.

This chain joins TRBV7-6 and TRBJ2-1; 9 bases align to TRBD1. CDR1 is SGHVS and CDR2 is FNYEAQ in the germline V gene. The J segment lost 5 bases and the V segment lost 1 base, leaving 9 bases of the junction unmatched. CDR3 length: 17 amino acids. The CDR3 sequence is CASSLVLGTGIHNEQFF. As DNA, the CDR3 is TGTGCCAGCAGCTTAGTCCTAGGGACAGGGATCCACAATGAGCAGTTCTTC.

This chain joins TRBV10-2 and TRBJ2-1; TRBD1 matches 11 bases. V was clipped by 6 bases and J by 6 bases; unmatched bases: 4. Germline assignment: CDR1 WSHSY and CDR2 SAAADI. The CDR3 has 14 amino acids. The CDR3 DNA follows: TGCGCCAGCAGGGGCGGACAGGGGGCCAATGAGCAGTTCTTC. Protein product: CASRGGQGANEQFF.

The CDR3: CASSDSPGQGLANYGYTF. In DNA, the CDR3 is TGTGCCAGCAGCGACTCCCCGGGACAAGGATTAGCTAACTATGGCTACACCTTC. The V call is TRBV9, the J call TRBJ1-2, with D perhaps matching TRBD1 (6 bases). This CDR3 is 18 amino acids long. The V end lost 3 bases, the J end lost 0 bases, and 21 bases lay between the germline ends. Germline values: CDR1 SGDLS, CDR2 YYNGEE. Based on the CDR3 plus reference TRBV9 and TRBJ1-2, the full variable domain is DSGVTQTPKHLITATGQRVTLRCSPRSGDLSVYWYQQSLDQGLQFLIQYYNGEERAKGNILERFSAQQFPDLHSELNLSSLELGDSALYFCASSDSPGQGLANYGYTFGSGTRLTVV.

The rearrangement links TRBV10-1 to TRBJ1-4, with D unclear. Germline V lookup: CDR1 WNHNN, CDR2 SYGVQD (reference sequence). This CDR3 is 13 amino acids long. Trimming pared 0 bases from V and 8 bases from J, leaving 7 bases between. As DNA, the CDR3 is TGCGCCAGCAGTGAGTCGGGAGAGGAAAAACTGTTTTTT. Its protein product is CASSESGEEKLFF.

The J gene is TRBJ1-2, the V gene TRBV7-2; D ambiguous. The CDR3 is made up of 12 amino acids. The germline V and J ends were trimmed by 1 base and 14 bases, with 14 bases remaining between them. Looked up from germline, CDR1 is SGHTA and CDR2 is FQGNSA. As DNA, the CDR3 is TGTGCCAGCAGCTTAGAAATGAGAGCTCAAACCTTC. This sequence encodes CASSLEMRAQTF.

V gene TRBV7-2 combines with J gene TRBJ2-5; TRBD2 agrees at 9 bases. Germline V CDR1 and CDR2: SGHTA, FQGNSA. J was trimmed by 0 bases and V by 3 bases; bases with no gene match: 2. This CDR3 comprises 15 residues. This chain's CDR3 is CASSLASGDQETQYF. The DNA of the CDR3 is TGTGCCAGCAGCTTGGCTAGCGGGGACCAAGAGACCCAGTACTTC.

This clone turned up a few times. V usage is TRBV5-6 and J usage is TRBJ1-3; D is uncertain. V was shortened by 0 bases and J by 0 bases, with 10 bases between the two germline ends. CDR3 length equals 16 residues. Germline values: CDR1 SGHDT, CDR2 YYEEEE. The CDR3 DNA reads TGTGCCAGCAGCTTGGGACCTACTAACTCTGGAAACACCATATATTTT. Protein product: CASSLGPTNSGNTIYF.

The V gene is TRBV6-5, the J gene TRBJ1-5; TRBD1 agrees at 9 bases. Germline V lookup: CDR1 MNHEY, CDR2 SVGAGI. V lost 6 bases to trimming and J lost 7 bases; unmatched junction nucleotides: 7. The CDR3 length is 14 residues. The CDR3 coding sequence is TGTGCCAGCAGAACACAGGGGGCGGGGCAGCCCCAGCATTTT. Its protein product is CASRTQGAGQPQHF.

This chain joins TRBV7-9 and TRBJ2-7, with 9 bases matching TRBD1. The CDR3 covers 13 residues. CDR1 SEHNR and CDR2 FQNEAQ come from the germline V gene (reference sequence). After removal of 5 bases from V and 4 bases from J, the junction contained 3 bases not matched to a gene. The CDR3 protein is CASSTGQGYEQYF. The CDR3 DNA reads TGTGCCAGCAGCACCGGACAGGGGTACGAGCAGTACTTC. Full variable domain (rest looked up from reference TRBV7-9 and TRBJ2-7): DTGVSQNPRHKITKRGQNVTFRCDPISEHNRLYWYRQTLGQGPEFLTYFQNEAQLEKSRLLSDRFSAERPKGSFSTLEIQRTEQGDSAMYLCASSTGQGYEQYFGPGTRLTVT.

The chain has TRBV3-1 (or the pseudogene TRBV3-2) and TRBJ2-5; 15 bases map to TRBD2. CDR1 is LGHDT and CDR2 is YNNKEL in the germline V gene (reference sequence). This CDR3 spans 18 amino acids. The V gene end was trimmed by 0 bases and the J gene end by 5 bases; junction bases not matched to a gene: 7. Here the CDR3 DNA reads TGTGCCAGCAGCCAAGAACTACGAGGACTAGCGGGGGGGGAGACCCAGTACTTC. The encoded protein is CASSQELRGLAGGETQYF.

The V gene is TRBV7-2, the J gene TRBJ2-7; TRBD2 matches at 10 bases. Germline-derived CDR1 and CDR2 are SGHTA and FQGNSA. The CDR3 has 16 amino acids. V shed 4 bases and J 0 bases; nucleotides not matched to a gene: 6. The DNA for the CDR3 is TGTGCCAGCAGCTCCCGTGCTAGCGGGGGCTCCTACGAGCAGTACTTC. Translated: CASSSRASGGSYEQYF.

This chain joins TRBV12-3 or TRBV12-4 and TRBJ2-7; no clear D gene. V was clipped by 8 bases and J by 7 bases, with 18 bases between them. The CDR3 is 13 amino acids. The CDR3 loop is CASSRLLRGEQYF. The CDR3 DNA follows: TGTGCCAGCTCCCGACTTCTTCGTGGGGAGCAGTACTTC.

The rearrangement joins TRBV18 to TRBJ2-5; maybe TRBD2 (6 bases). The length of the CDR3 is 18 residues. Germline V CDR1 and CDR2: KGHSH, LQKENI. V lost 5 bases to trimming and J lost 0 bases, with 22 bases between them. CDR3 coding DNA: TGTGCCAGCTCAACCCTGGGGGTTAGCGGAGGAGACCAAGAGACCCAGTACTTC. Residues: CASSTLGVSGGDQETQYF.

The chain couples TRBV11-2 to TRBJ1-3, with D perhaps TRBD1 (5 bases). Trimming pared 5 bases from V and 0 bases from J, leaving 14 bases between. The CDR3 loop spans 16 amino acids. The germline CDR1 and CDR2 sequences are SGHAT and FQNNGV. Written as DNA, the CDR3 is TGTGCCAGCAGCCCCTGGGACGGTAGCTCTGGAAACACCATATATTTT. Protein: CASSPWDGSSGNTIYF.

The V and J genes are TRBV25-1 and TRBJ2-3, with 7 positions matching TRBD1. This CDR3 is built from 14 residues. V shed 3 bases and J 5 bases; nucleotides not matched to a gene: 5. Germline V gene data show CDR1 as MGHDK and CDR2 as SYGVNS. CDR3 nucleotide sequence: TGTGCCAGCAGTGACGACAGGGATCAAGATACGCAGTATTTT. Amino acids: CASSDDRDQDTQYF.

The chain uses TRBV15 and TRBJ1-6; 7 positions match TRBD1. The CDR3 runs 15 residues. The germline gives CDR1 LNHNV, CDR2 YYDKDF (reference sequence). V gave up 3 bases and J gave up 6 bases; unmatched junction bases: 5. In DNA form, the CDR3 reads TGTGCCACCAGCAGGAACAGGGGTGTTAATTCACCCCTCCACTTT. Its protein is CATSRNRGVNSPLHF.

The chain joins TRBV9 to TRBJ2-5, with no clear D. In germline, CDR1 is SGDLS, CDR2 YYNGEE. The CDR3 has 14 amino acids. The ends were cut back, 1 base at V and 7 bases at J, with 14 bases in the middle. DNA for the CDR3: TGTGCCAGCAGCGTACTTAGCAACGGTGGGACCCAGTACTTC. Protein product: CASSVLSNGGTQYF.

The chain has TRBV7-9 and TRBJ1-4; no clear D. The CDR3 runs to 15 residues. Germline CDR1 reads SEHNR; CDR2 reads FQNEAQ (reference sequence). Trimming pared 0 bases from V and 0 bases from J, leaving 5 bases between. The CDR3 protein is CASSLAFATNEKLFF. CDR3 sequence (DNA): TGTGCCAGCAGCTTAGCGTTCGCAACTAATGAAAAACTGTTTTTT.

CDR3 sequence reads: CAIQSPGSKDEQYF. The CDR3 region has the DNA TGTGCCATCCAGAGCCCCGGGAGTAAAGACGAGCAGTACTTC. The V call is TRBV15, the J call TRBJ2-7, with a tentative D call TRBD2 (6 bases). This CDR3 contains 14 residues. The germline gives CDR1 LNHNV, CDR2 YYDKDF (reference sequence). The V end lost 10 bases, the J end lost 5 bases, and 21 bases lay between the germline ends.

The CDR3 loop reads CASTTGGSYNEQFF. CDR3 nucleotide sequence: TGTGCCAGTACGACAGGGGGATCCTACAATGAGCAGTTCTTC. The chain is built from TRBV19 and TRBJ2-1; 9 bases are shared with TRBD1. Looked up from germline, CDR1 is LNHDA and CDR2 is SQIVND (reference sequence). V lost 7 bases, J lost 1 base, and 2 bases stayed unmatched. This CDR3 is built from 14 residues.

This chain joins TRBV7-2 and TRBJ1-2, with D maybe TRBD1 (6 bases). This CDR3 has 15 residues. The ends were cut back, 1 base at V and 8 bases at J, with 17 bases in the middle. Germline values: CDR1 SGHTA, CDR2 FQGNSA. The CDR3 sequence is CASSLEQGRSSGYTF. Written as DNA, the CDR3 is TGTGCCAGCAGCTTAGAACAGGGACGTTCGTCAGGCTACACCTTC.

This sequence joins TRBV6-1 and TRBJ1-1; the D is unclear. Germline V gene sequence: CDR1 MNHNS, CDR2 SASEGT. CDR3 length: 14 residues. The V gene lost 0 bases and the J gene lost 4 bases, with 9 bases spanning the gap. CDR3 nucleotides: TGTGCCAGCAGTGAAGCGCTCGGTTCCACTGAAGCTTTCTTT. Amino acids: CASSEALGSTEAFF.